One and the same sample provided the 19 T cell receptor beta chains below, sequenced in a study of tumor-infiltrating lymphocytes in localized non-small cell lung cancer. The repertoire was sequenced with immunoSEQ multiplex PCR; TCRdb's copy has only in-frame clones and lacks some. Of approximately 21,000 clones in the sample, approximately 80% were seen once. Source material: lung tumor tissue. Receptor source: a human donor with non-small cell lung cancer.

The V call is TRBV27, the J call TRBJ2-1, with D perhaps TRBD2 (5 bases). Trimming removed 1 base at V and 0 bases at J, with 10 bases between. Germline CDR1 MNHEY, CDR2 SMNVEV (reference sequence). The CDR3 spans 16 residues. For the CDR3, the DNA is TGTGCCAGCAGTTTATTTGCGGGCAGCTCCTACAATGAGCAGTTCTTC. Translation gives CASSLFAGSSYNEQFF.

The V gene is TRBV11-2, the J gene TRBJ1-1; D not resolved. In germline, CDR1 is SGHAT, CDR2 FQNNGV. V lost 0 bases to trimming and J lost 4 bases, with 12 bases between them. This CDR3 contains 15 residues. CDR3: CASSLDQVRPTEAFF. CDR3 nucleotide sequence: TGTGCCAGCAGCTTAGATCAAGTACGGCCCACTGAAGCTTTCTTT.

This chain links TRBV28 with TRBJ1-2; D is possibly TRBD1 (5 bases). The CDR3 length is 16 residues. V shed 2 bases and J shed 7 bases, with 20 bases lying between them. Germline CDR1 and CDR2: MDHEN and SYDVKM. The CDR3 reads CASSLNSGRRAFGYTF. CDR3 sequence (DNA): TGTGCCAGCAGTTTAAATTCTGGGCGCAGGGCTTTTGGCTACACCTTC.

J is TRBJ2-7 and V is TRBV11-2; tentatively, D is TRBD1 or TRBD2 (5 bases each). The germline V gene has CDR1 SGHAT and CDR2 FQNNGV. Trimming pared 3 bases from V and 1 base from J, leaving 13 bases between. The CDR3 covers 15 residues. The DNA for the CDR3 is TGTGCCAGCAGCTTGCAGGGAGTGTCATCCTACGAGCAGTACTTC. Translating it yields CASSLQGVSSYEQYF.

The rearrangement uses TRBV29-1 and TRBJ1-2; a possible D gene is TRBD1 (5 bases). Germline V gene sequence: CDR1 SQVTM, CDR2 ANQGSEA. The CDR3 has 14 residues. V was clipped by 0 bases and J by 3 bases, with 11 bases between them. The CDR3 bases are TGCAGCGTTGAAGATCTCAGGGCATACTATGGCTACACCTTC. Translation: CSVEDLRAYYGYTF.

The chain carries TRBV4-3 and TRBJ1-1, with D uncertain. There are 16 residues in the CDR3. The V gene's germline CDR1 is LGHNA and CDR2 YSLEER. V was clipped by 0 bases and J by 0 bases, with 11 bases between them. The CDR3 reads CASSQDVDGLNTEAFF. As DNA, the CDR3 is TGCGCCAGCAGCCAAGATGTCGACGGACTGAACACTGAAGCTTTCTTT.

The chain links TRBV7-2 to TRBJ2-1, with D maybe TRBD2 (5 bases). With 2 bases removed from V and 9 bases from J, the gap between germline ends came to 14 bases. There are 14 residues in the CDR3. Per the germline V gene, CDR1 is SGHTA and CDR2 is FQGNSA. The CDR3 DNA reads TGTGCCAGCAGCTTAAGCACATTAGCGCTTGAGCAGTTCTTC. Its translation: CASSLSTLALEQFF. Drawing the rest from reference TRBV7-2 and TRBJ2-1, the complete variable domain is GAGVSQSPSNKVTEKGKDVELRCDPISGHTALYWYRQSLGQGLEFLIYFQGNSAPDKSGLPSDRFSAERTGGSVSTLTIQRTQQEDSAVYLCASSLSTLALEQFFGPGTRLTVL.

This clone was observed once. The chain employs TRBV6-5 and TRBJ2-7, with unresolved D. V lost 3 bases and J lost 0, with 9 bases in between. The CDR3 spans 14 residues. Germline V CDR1 and CDR2: MNHEY, SVGAGI. CDR3 residues: CASSYGRSSYEQYF. In DNA, the CDR3 is TGTGCCAGCAGTTATGGCAGGAGCTCCTACGAGCAGTACTTC.

This clone was seen only a few times. The chain combines TRBV7-3 with TRBJ2-2; D possibly uses TRBD1 or TRBD2 (6 bases each). Germline values: CDR1 SGHTA, CDR2 FQGTGA. With 5 bases removed from V and 4 bases from J, the gap between germline ends came to 11 bases. The CDR3 has 14 amino acids. This CDR3 reads CASSAKGGTGELFF. The CDR3 DNA follows: TGTGCCAGCAGCGCAAAGGGGGGCACCGGGGAGCTGTTTTTT.

The chain uses TRBV7-2 and TRBJ2-5; perhaps TRBD2 as D (5 bases). V was cut by 1 base and J by 5 bases, with 11 bases left in between. The CDR3 spans 14 residues. CDR1 SGHTA and CDR2 FQGNSA come from the germline V gene. The chain's CDR3 is CASSLEPPGETQYF. CDR3 nucleotides: TGTGCCAGCAGCTTAGAACCTCCGGGGGAGACCCAGTACTTC.

This clone was seen more than once but under ten times. The V and J genes are TRBV7-9 and TRBJ2-7, with TRBD2 matching over 7 bases. The CDR3 runs to 13 residues. In germline, CDR1 is SEHNR, CDR2 FQNEAQ (reference sequence). The V gene end was trimmed by 5 bases and the J gene end by 2 bases; junction bases not matched to a gene: 3. This CDR3 is CASSQSGTYEQYF. As DNA, the CDR3 is TGTGCCAGCAGCCAAAGCGGGACCTACGAGCAGTACTTC.

DNA of the CDR3: TGTGCCAGCAGCTTAGAATTAACAGACAATGAGCAGTTCTTC. Encoded protein: CASSLELTDNEQFF. The rearrangement links TRBV7-9 to TRBJ2-1; no clear D gene. Germline V gene lookup returns CDR1 SEHNR and CDR2 FQNEAQ (reference sequence). This CDR3 comprises 14 residues. The V end lost 1 base, the J end lost 5 bases, and 9 bases lay between the germline ends.

The chain carries TRBV7-6 and TRBJ1-3; no firm D call. CDR3 length equals 14 residues. V was trimmed by 5 bases and J by 2 bases, leaving 10 bases between them. Germline V gene data show CDR1 as SGHVS and CDR2 as FNYEAQ. The CDR3 sequence is CASSLGGPGNTIYF. The CDR3 DNA reads as TGTGCCAGCAGCCTCGGCGGGCCTGGAAACACCATATATTTT.

The chain is built from TRBV5-8 and TRBJ2-1, with D possibly TRBD2 on 5 matching bases. Germline lookup yields CDR1 SGHTS and CDR2 YDEGEE. The V gene lost 0 bases and the J gene lost 7 bases, with 17 bases spanning the gap. This CDR3 region has 16 residues. CDR3 sequence: CASSLATYRPGNEQFF. The CDR3 DNA reads as TGTGCCAGCAGCTTGGCGACGTACCGCCCGGGAAATGAGCAGTTCTTC. Filled out from reference TRBV5-8 and TRBJ2-1, the complete variable domain reads EAGVTQSPTHLIKTRGQQATLRCSPISGHTSVYWYQQALGLGLQFLLWYDEGEERNRGNFPPRFSGRQFPNYSSELNVNALELEDSALYLCASSLATYRPGNEQFFGPGTRLTVL.

The chain joins TRBV9 to TRBJ1-1; TRBD1 might be the D (6 bases). This CDR3 is 15 amino acids long. CDR1 is SGDLS, CDR2 YYNGEE, per germline. V lost 0 bases and J 1 base, leaving 10 bases between the germline ends. In DNA form, the CDR3 reads TGTGCCAGCAGCGTAGGAGGGGGGCCGAACACTGAAGCTTTCTTT. This codes for CASSVGGGPNTEAFF.

The chain is built from TRBV29-1 and TRBJ2-1, with D perhaps given as TRBD1 or TRBD2 (5 bases each). Germline V gene data show CDR1 as SQVTM and CDR2 as ANQGSEA. The germline V and J ends were trimmed by 3 bases and 2 bases, with 14 bases remaining between them. The CDR3 spans 15 residues. The chain's CDR3 is CSVDSGTTAYNEQFF. For the CDR3, the DNA is TGCAGCGTTGACTCCGGGACCACAGCCTACAATGAGCAGTTCTTC.

This chain links TRBV5-1 with TRBJ2-3; D may be TRBD2 (6 bases). Germline values: CDR1 SGHRS, CDR2 YFSETQ. This CDR3 has 15 amino acids. V lost 0 bases and J lost 5, with 13 bases in between. CDR3 DNA: TGCGCCAGCAGCTTGGGCTCCGGGAGTGGAGATACGCAGTATTTT. Translated, it gives CASSLGSGSGDTQYF.

This clone occurred a few times. The chain uses TRBV6-1 and TRBJ1-5, with 9 positions matching TRBD1. V lost 4 bases, J lost 0 bases, and 7 bases stayed unmatched. Germline assignment: CDR1 MNHNS and CDR2 SASEGT. The CDR3 is 17 amino acids. This CDR3 reads CASSVAPGQGSNQPQHF. The CDR3 DNA follows: TGTGCCAGCAGTGTCGCGCCGGGACAGGGTAGCAATCAGCCCCAGCATTTT.

This clone was detected a few times. This chain connects TRBV11-2 to TRBJ2-5, with no clear D. Germline CDR1 is SGHAT and CDR2 is FQNNGV. Trimming left V 4 bases short and J 4 bases short, with 7 bases between. This CDR3 is built from 12 residues. Here the CDR3 reads CASSSSGETQYF. CDR3 in DNA: TGTGCCAGCAGCTCCTCGGGAGAGACCCAGTACTTC.